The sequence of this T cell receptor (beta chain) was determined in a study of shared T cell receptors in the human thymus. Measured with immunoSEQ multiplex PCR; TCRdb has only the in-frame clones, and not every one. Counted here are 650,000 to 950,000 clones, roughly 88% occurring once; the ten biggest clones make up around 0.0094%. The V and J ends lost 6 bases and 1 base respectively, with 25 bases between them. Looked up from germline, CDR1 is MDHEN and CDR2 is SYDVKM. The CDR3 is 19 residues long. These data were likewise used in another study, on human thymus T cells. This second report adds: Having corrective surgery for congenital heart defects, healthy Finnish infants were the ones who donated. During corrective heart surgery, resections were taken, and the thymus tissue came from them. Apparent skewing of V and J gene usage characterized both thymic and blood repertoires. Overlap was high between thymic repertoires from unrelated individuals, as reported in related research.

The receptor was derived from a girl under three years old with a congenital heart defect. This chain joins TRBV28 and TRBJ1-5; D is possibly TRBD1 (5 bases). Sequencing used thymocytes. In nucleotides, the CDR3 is TGTGCCAGCAGGATTCAGCGGGGGAAAAAAACTTGGAGCAATCAGCCCCAGCATTTT. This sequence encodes CASRIQRGKKTWSNQPQHF. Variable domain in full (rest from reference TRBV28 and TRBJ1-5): DVKVTQSSRYLVKRTGEKVFLECVQDMDHENMFWYRQDPGLGLRLIYFSYDVKMKEKGDIPEGYSVSREKKERFSLILESASTNQTSMYLCASRIQRGKKTWSNQPQHFGDGTRLSIL.